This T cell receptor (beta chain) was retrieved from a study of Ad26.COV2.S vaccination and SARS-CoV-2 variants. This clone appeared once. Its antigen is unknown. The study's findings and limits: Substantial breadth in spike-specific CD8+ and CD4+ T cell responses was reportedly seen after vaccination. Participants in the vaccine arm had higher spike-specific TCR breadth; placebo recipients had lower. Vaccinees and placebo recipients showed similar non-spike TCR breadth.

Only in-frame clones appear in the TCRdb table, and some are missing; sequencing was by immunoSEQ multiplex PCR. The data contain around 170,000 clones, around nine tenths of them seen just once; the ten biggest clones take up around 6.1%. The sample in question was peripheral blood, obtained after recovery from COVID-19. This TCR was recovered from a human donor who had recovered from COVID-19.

The CDR3: CASSPEAGELFF. In DNA form, the CDR3 reads TGTGCCAGCAGCCCCGAAGCCGGGGAGCTGTTTTTT. The rearrangement uses TRBV3-1 (or the pseudogene TRBV3-2) and TRBJ2-2; D not certain. Germline loops: CDR1 LGHDT, CDR2 YNNKEL (reference sequence). The ends were cut back, 4 bases at V and 6 bases at J, with 6 bases in the middle. This CDR3 is 12 amino acids long.